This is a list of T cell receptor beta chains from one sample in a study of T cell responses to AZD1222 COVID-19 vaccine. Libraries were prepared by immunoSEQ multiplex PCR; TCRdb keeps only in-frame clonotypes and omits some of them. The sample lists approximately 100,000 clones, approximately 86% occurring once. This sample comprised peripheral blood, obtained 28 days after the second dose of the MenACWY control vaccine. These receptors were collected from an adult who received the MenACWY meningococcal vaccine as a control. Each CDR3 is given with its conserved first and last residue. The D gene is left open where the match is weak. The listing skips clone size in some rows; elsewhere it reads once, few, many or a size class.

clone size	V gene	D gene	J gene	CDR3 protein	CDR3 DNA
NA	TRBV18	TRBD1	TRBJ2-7	CASSLSLPGQGPYEQYF	TGTGCCAGCTCACTCTCCCTACCGGGACAGGGTCCCTACGAGCAGTACTTC
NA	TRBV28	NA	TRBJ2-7	CASSLGQGPYEQYF	TGTGCCAGCAGTTTAGGGCAGGGTCCCTACGAGCAGTACTTC
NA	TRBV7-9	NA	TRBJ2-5	CASSLPRQAYQETQYF	TGTGCCAGCAGCCTTCCCCGGCAGGCGTACCAAGAGACCCAGTACTTC
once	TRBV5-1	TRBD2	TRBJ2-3	CASSSDLLAGNTDTQYF	TGCGCCAGCAGCTCCGACTTACTAGCGGGGAACACAGATACGCAGTATTTT
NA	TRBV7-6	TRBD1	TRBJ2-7	CASSPRDRGFYEQYF	TGTGCCAGCAGTCCCCGGGACAGGGGATTCTACGAGCAGTACTTC
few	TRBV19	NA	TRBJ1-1	CASSSGRGGLTEAFF	TGTGCCAGTAGTTCCGGTCGTGGGGGGCTGACTGAAGCTTTCTTT
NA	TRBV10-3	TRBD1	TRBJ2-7	CAISESGTVSYEQYF	TGTGCCATCAGTGAGTCGGGGACAGTGTCGTACGAGCAGTACTTC
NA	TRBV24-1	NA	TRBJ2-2	CATNQGANTGELFF	TGTGCCACCAACCAAGGGGCGAACACCGGGGAGCTGTTTTTT
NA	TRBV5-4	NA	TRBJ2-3	CASSSKGGDTQYF	TGTGCCAGCAGCTCCAAGGGTGGAGATACGCAGTATTTT
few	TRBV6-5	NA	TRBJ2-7	CASKTLYEQYF	TGTGCCAGCAAAACCCTTTACGAGCAGTACTTC
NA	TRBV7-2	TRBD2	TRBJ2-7	CASSLVTSGGPLSYEQYF	TGTGCCAGCAGCTTGGTGACTAGCGGGGGCCCTCTTTCCTACGAGCAGTACTTC
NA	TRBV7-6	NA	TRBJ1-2	CASSPSAGDYGYTF	TGTGCCAGCAGCCCTAGCGCCGGGGACTATGGCTACACCTTC
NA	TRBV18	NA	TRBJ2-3	CASSPKGISTDTQYF	TGTGCCAGCTCACCCAAGGGAATCAGCACAGATACGCAGTATTTT
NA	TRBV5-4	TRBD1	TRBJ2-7	CASSADRINSYEQYF	TGTGCCAGCAGCGCGGACAGGATAAACTCCTACGAGCAGTACTTC
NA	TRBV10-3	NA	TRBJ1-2	CAISSPEGANYGYTF	TGTGCCATCAGCTCCCCAGAAGGAGCTAACTATGGCTACACCTTC
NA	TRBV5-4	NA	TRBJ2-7	CASSPNRQGGSYEQYF	TGTGCCAGCAGCCCGAACCGACAGGGAGGCTCCTACGAGCAGTACTTC
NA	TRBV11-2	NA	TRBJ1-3	CASSLGVGNTIYF	TGTGCCAGCAGCTTAGGGGTCGGAAACACCATATATTTT
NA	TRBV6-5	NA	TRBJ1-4	CASKTVSNEKLFF	TGTGCCAGCAAGACAGTTTCTAATGAAAAACTGTTTTTT
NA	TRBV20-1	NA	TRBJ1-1	CSASSEAEAFF	TGCAGTGCTAGTTCGGAAGCTGAAGCTTTCTTT
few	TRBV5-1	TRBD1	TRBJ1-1	CASSFTVGGTDTEAFF	TGCGCCAGCAGCTTCACCGTGGGCGGGACAGACACTGAAGCTTTCTTT
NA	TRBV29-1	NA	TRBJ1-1	CSVLRGGMNTEAFF	TGCAGCGTTCTGAGGGGCGGCATGAACACTGAAGCTTTCTTT
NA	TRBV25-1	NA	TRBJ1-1	CASSISYTEAFF	TGTGCCAGCAGTATTTCCTACACTGAAGCTTTCTTT
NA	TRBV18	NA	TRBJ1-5	CASSPQGNQPQHF	TGTGCCAGCTCACCACAGGGGAATCAGCCCCAGCATTTT
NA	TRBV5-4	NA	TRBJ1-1	CASSSPPRQKAFF	TGTGCCAGCAGCTCACCGCCCCGACAGAAAGCTTTCTTT
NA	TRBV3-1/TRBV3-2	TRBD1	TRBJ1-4	CASSPSSARDRVYF	TGTGCCAGCAGCCCCTCGAGTGCACGGGACAGGGTTTATTTT
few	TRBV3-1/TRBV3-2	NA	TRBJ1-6	CASSQDVDSPLHF	TGTGCCAGCAGCCAAGATGTGGATTCACCCCTCCACTTT
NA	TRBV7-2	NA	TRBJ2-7	CASSLGGGYEQYF	TGTGCCAGCAGCTTGGGTGGTGGCTACGAGCAGTACTTC
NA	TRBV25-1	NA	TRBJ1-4	CASSVSNEKLFF	TGTGCCAGCAGTGTTAGTAATGAAAAACTGTTTTTT
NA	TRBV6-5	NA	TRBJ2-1	CASSYGGREFF	TGTGCCAGCAGTTATGGCGGCCGGGAGTTCTTC
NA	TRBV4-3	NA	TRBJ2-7	CASSQDKGGAVEQYF	TGCGCCAGCAGCCAAGATAAAGGAGGAGCGGTCGAGCAGTACTTC
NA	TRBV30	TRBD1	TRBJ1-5	CAWNGQGGSRADQPQHF	TGTGCCTGGAATGGACAGGGAGGGAGTAGGGCCGATCAGCCCCAGCATTTT
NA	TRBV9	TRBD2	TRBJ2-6	CASSPRWTSGGVSGANVLTF	TGTGCCAGCAGCCCTAGGTGGACTAGCGGGGGTGTCTCTGGGGCCAACGTCCTGACTTTC
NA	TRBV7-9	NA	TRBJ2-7	CASSPEGVGYEQYF	TGTGCCAGCAGCCCCGAAGGGGTTGGGTACGAGCAGTACTTC
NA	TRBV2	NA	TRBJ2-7	CASSEGSLSYEQYF	TGTGCCAGCAGTGAGGGCTCGTTGTCCTACGAGCAGTACTTC
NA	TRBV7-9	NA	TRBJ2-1	CASRGSPSSYNEQFF	TGTGCCAGCAGGGGATCTCCTAGCTCCTACAATGAGCAGTTCTTC
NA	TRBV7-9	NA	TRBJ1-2	CASSEGASYGYTF	TGTGCCAGCAGCGAAGGAGCTTCTTATGGCTACACCTTC
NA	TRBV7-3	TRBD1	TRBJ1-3	CASSFTGGAGNTIYF	TGTGCCAGCAGCTTTACAGGGGGCGCCGGAAACACCATATATTTT